These 5 T cell receptor beta chains were all obtained from the same sample, sequenced in a study of blood T cell repertoires in COVID-19. The method was immunoSEQ multiplex PCR; TCRdb's version includes in-frame clones alone and lacks a portion of them. This sample carries roughly 160,000 clones, roughly 84% of them seen once, and the ten largest clones take roughly a tenth. Source material: peripheral blood. The receptor source for this set is a woman at least 80 years old with active or convalescent COVID-19.

The rearrangement links TRBV7-2 to TRBJ1-4; 9 bases fit TRBD1. In germline, CDR1 is SGHTA, CDR2 FQGNSA. V shed 5 bases and J 4 bases; nucleotides not matched to a gene: 2. This CDR3 comprises 14 residues. CDR3 amino acids: CASSPTGGNEKLFF. In DNA, the CDR3 is TGTGCCAGCAGCCCGACAGGGGGTAATGAAAAACTGTTTTTT.

The chain combines TRBV18 with TRBJ1-1; D may be TRBD1 (6 bases). V lost 3 bases, J lost 1 base, and 15 bases lay in between. This CDR3 is 16 amino acids long. Germline values: CDR1 KGHSH, CDR2 LQKENI. CDR3 protein: CASSPRVAGANTEAFF. CDR3 nucleotides: TGTGCCAGCTCACCGAGGGTGGCAGGGGCGAACACTGAAGCTTTCTTT.

The chain has TRBV6-5 and TRBJ1-5; D uncertain. Per the germline V gene, CDR1 is MNHEY and CDR2 is SVGAGI. The CDR3 is 13 amino acids. Between the trimmed V and J ends, which lost 7 bases and 2 bases, there was a span of 9 bases. The DNA for the CDR3 is TGTGCCAGCACCGGAGCGGGCAATCAGCCCCAGCATTTT. It codes for CASTGAGNQPQHF.

This clone occurred a few times. Additional DNA sequences in this sample encode the identical CDR3. The chain is built from TRBV9 and TRBJ1-2, with D unresolved. This CDR3 is 14 amino acids long. The ends were cut back, 1 base at V and 6 bases at J, with 13 bases in the middle. Germline lookup yields CDR1 SGDLS and CDR2 YYNGEE. The CDR3 DNA reads TGTGCCAGCAGCGTAAACGCACAGACGGATGGCTACACCTTC. This sequence encodes CASSVNAQTDGYTF.

The chain uses TRBV19 and TRBJ2-1; 9 positions agree with TRBD2. CDR1 is LNHDA, CDR2 SQIVND, per germline (reference sequence). V shed 8 bases and J 5 bases; nucleotides not matched to a gene: 7. This CDR3 contains 14 residues. The chain's CDR3 is CASRLAGANNEQFF. As DNA, the CDR3 is TGTGCCAGTCGATTAGCGGGAGCGAACAATGAGCAGTTCTTC.